One T cell receptor beta chain is described in this entry. The sample is drawn from a study of T cells in Graves' hyperthyroidism and ophthalmopathy. TCR beta CDR3 regions were amplified from RNA transcripts. First-round RT-PCR targeting the TCR CDR3 was performed with the HTBI primer set. Via MiXCR, TCRdb re-called the multiplex PCR reads, giving one row per CDR3 protein. The sample contains a few hundred thousand distinct CDR3 sequences, roughly 46% of which appear only once. Uncontrolled infection, other autoimmune disease, pregnancy or lactation barred patients from enrollment. The CDR3 has 17 residues. The junction had 12 bases not matched to a gene; V was cut back by 8 bases and J by 0 bases. Germline assignment: CDR1 SGHVS and CDR2 FQNEAQ.

V is TRBV7-8 and J is TRBJ1-1; TRBD1 matches at 10 bases. The material sequenced was peripheral blood or thyroid tissue (not recorded which). This sequence originates from a woman aged 18-29 years with Graves' hyperthyroidism. As DNA, the CDR3 is TGTGCCAGCTCACCACGGACAGGGGGTACCATGAACACTGAAGCTTTCTTT. It specifies CASSPRTGGTMNTEAFF.